This T cell receptor beta chain was retrieved from a study of blood T cell repertoires in COVID-19. Study information: Samples of COVID-19 (acute and convalescent) were obtained from the United States, Italy and Spain. T cells, B-cell-depleted T cells, or PBMCs supplied cDNA or gDNA.

Generated by immunoSEQ multiplex PCR, the TCRdb table keeps only in-frame clones and is missing some. This table holds tens of thousands of clones, about 80% found once. This CDR3 spans 14 amino acids. Per the germline V gene, CDR1 is WNHNN and CDR2 is SYGVQD (reference sequence). Losses at the gene ends were 9 bases for V and 3 bases for J; bases not matched to a gene: 7. Input material: peripheral blood. J is TRBJ1-4 and V is TRBV10-1; 7 bases match TRBD1. The sequence was collected from a woman aged 80 or over with acute or convalescent COVID-19. The CDR3 spells CASSTGQANEKLFF. The CDR3 DNA sequence: TGCGCCAGTTCGACAGGGCAGGCTAATGAAAAACTGTTTTTT.